This entry features one TCR beta chain sequence. This CDR3 contains 14 residues. Trimming left V 5 bases short and J 4 bases short, with 11 bases between. Looked up from germline, CDR1 is SEHNR and CDR2 is FQNEAQ (reference sequence). Generated by immunoSEQ multiplex PCR, the TCRdb table keeps only in-frame clones and is missing some. Of about 20,000 clones listed, over 75% are singletons. The record originates from a study of somatic mutations in cytotoxic T cells in rheumatoid arthritis. The chain uses TRBV7-9 and TRBJ1-4, with D unclear. The receptor comes from an adult with rheumatoid arthritis. The sequencing sample was made of CD8+ T cells sorted from blood. The chain's CDR3 is CASSPQILNEKLFF. Written as DNA, the CDR3 is TGTGCCAGCAGCCCCCAGATTCTTAATGAAAAACTGTTTTTT.